This TCR beta chain was sequenced in a study of T cells in Graves' hyperthyroidism and ophthalmopathy. Germline V gene data show CDR1 as DFQATT and CDR2 as SNEGSKA (reference sequence). V trimming: 6 bases; J trimming: 0 bases; junction bases outside the gene matches: 11. The CDR3 consists of 17 residues. RNA transcripts gave rise to amplified TCR beta CDR3 regions. HTBI primers were used for first-round RT-PCR of the TCR CDR3. TCRdb called the multiplex PCR reads again in MiXCR, with one record for every CDR3 protein. The sample consists of 300,000 to 450,000 distinct CDR3 sequences, roughly 18% of them appearing once. General study points: Blood samples included most of the expanded thyroid clonotypes exceeding 0.001.

This clonotype occurred many times. Its cognate antigen is unknown. The chain uses TRBV20-1 and TRBJ1-5, with TRBD1 matching 10 bases. This clonotype was sampled from a middle-aged woman with Graves' ophthalmopathy. Sequencing was done on a sample of blood. The CDR3 nucleotides are TGCAGTGCCACGACAGGGGGCAATAGCTATAGCAATCAGCCCCAGCATTTT. It yields the protein CSATTGGNSYSNQPQHF.